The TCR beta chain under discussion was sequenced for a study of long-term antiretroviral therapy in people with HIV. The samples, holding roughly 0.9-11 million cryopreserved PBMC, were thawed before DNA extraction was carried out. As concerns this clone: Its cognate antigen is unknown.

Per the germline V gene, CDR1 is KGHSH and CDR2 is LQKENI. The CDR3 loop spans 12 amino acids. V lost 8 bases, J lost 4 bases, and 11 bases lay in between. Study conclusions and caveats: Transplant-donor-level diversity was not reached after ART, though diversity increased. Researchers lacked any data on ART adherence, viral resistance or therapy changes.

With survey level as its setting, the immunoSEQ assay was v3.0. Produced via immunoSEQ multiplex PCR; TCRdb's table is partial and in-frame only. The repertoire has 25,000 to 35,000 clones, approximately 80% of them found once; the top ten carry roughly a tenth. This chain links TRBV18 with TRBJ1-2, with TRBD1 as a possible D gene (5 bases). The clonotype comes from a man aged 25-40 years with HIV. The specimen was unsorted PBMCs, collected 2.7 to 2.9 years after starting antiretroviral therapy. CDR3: CASTTGIYGYTF. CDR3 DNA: TGTGCCAGCACCACAGGAATCTATGGCTACACCTTC.